These T cell receptor beta chains were read from a single sample in a study of OX40 agonist ivuxolimab in advanced cancers. The method was immunoSEQ multiplex PCR; TCRdb's version includes in-frame clones alone and lacks a portion of them. Here the sample spans around 80,000 clones, 70% to 90% being singletons. The specimen was CD4+ or CD8+ T cells sorted from blood, collected in a trial of the OX40 agonist ivuxolimab. The receptors were sampled from an adult with an advanced solid tumor such as melanoma, head and neck, liver or kidney cancer. Both conserved end residues are part of each CDR3. Fields, in order: clone size, V gene, D gene, J gene, CDR3 protein, CDR3 DNA. D genes are given only for firm matches. Not all rows give a size; the values are once, few, many and, for expanded clones, a class.

>-|TRBV7-8|-|TRBJ1-1
CASSLVVANTEAFF
TGTGCCAGCAGCTTAGTTGTGGCAAACACTGAAGCTTTCTTT
>-|TRBV7-6|-|TRBJ1-1
CASSLDMNTEAFF
TGTGCCAGCAGCTTAGATATGAACACTGAAGCTTTCTTT
>few|TRBV5-6|-|TRBJ2-2
CASSLRRGSTLNTGELFF
TGTGCCAGCAGCCTCCGCCGCGGTAGCACATTGAACACCGGGGAGCTGTTTTTT
>-|TRBV14|-|TRBJ2-5
CASSQAGAGMETQYF
TGTGCCAGCAGCCAGGCGGGGGCGGGAATGGAGACCCAGTACTTC
>-|TRBV19|TRBD1|TRBJ2-7
CASSIAQGAYEQYF
TGTGCCAGTAGTATAGCTCAGGGGGCCTACGAGCAGTACTTC
>once|TRBV30|TRBD1|TRBJ2-5
CAWSVTGAKTQYF
TGTGCCTGGAGTGTCACAGGGGCTAAGACCCAGTACTTC
>-|TRBV9|TRBD1|TRBJ2-1
CASSGGTGDLNEQFF
TGTGCCAGCAGCGGCGGGACAGGGGACCTCAATGAGCAGTTCTTC
>-|TRBV5-1|-|TRBJ2-7
CASSLVFGGLREQYF
TGCGCCAGCAGCTTGGTGTTTGGCGGCCTGCGGGAGCAGTACTTC
>-|TRBV7-3|-|TRBJ1-3
CASSLSGDGNTIYF
TGTGCCAGCAGCTTATCAGGGGATGGAAACACCATATATTTT
>-|TRBV9|-|TRBJ2-3
CASSVESRGLTDTQYF
TGTGCCAGCAGCGTAGAATCTAGGGGCCTCACAGATACGCAGTATTTT
>-|TRBV7-3|TRBD2|TRBJ2-3
CASSMGLAGAEDTQYF
TGTGCCAGCAGCATGGGACTAGCGGGAGCGGAAGATACGCAGTATTTT
>-|TRBV5-4|-|TRBJ2-7
CASSSRSQFNEQYF
TGTGCCAGCAGCTCCCGAAGCCAGTTCAACGAGCAGTACTTC
>-|TRBV19|TRBD1|TRBJ2-7
CASSPQGQGSYEQYF
TGTGCCAGTAGTCCTCAGGGACAGGGAAGCTACGAGCAGTACTTC
>-|TRBV27|TRBD2|TRBJ2-7
CASSSRTRSPYEQYF
TGTGCCAGCAGTTCAAGGACTAGATCGCCCTACGAGCAGTACTTC
>-|TRBV2|TRBD1|TRBJ1-1
CASRVGQGEAFF
TGTGCCAGCAGGGTAGGACAGGGTGAAGCTTTCTTT
>-|TRBV7-2|-|TRBJ1-2
CASSPGRGRKDYTF
TGTGCCAGCAGCCCCGGAAGGGGGAGGAAGGACTACACCTTC
>-|TRBV28|-|TRBJ2-5
CASSPQVTQETQYF
TGTGCCAGCAGCCCCCAGGTAACACAAGAGACCCAGTACTTC
>once|TRBV5-1|-|TRBJ2-3
CASSLEGREMDTQYF
TGCGCCAGCAGCTTGGAAGGGCGGGAAATGGATACGCAGTATTTT
>-|TRBV28|-|TRBJ1-3
CASSPPPSGNTIYF
TGTGCCAGCAGTCCCCCCCCCTCTGGAAACACCATATATTTT
>-|TRBV19|-|TRBJ2-1
CATISTGSYNEQFF
TGTGCCACTATCTCGACAGGCTCCTACAATGAGCAGTTCTTC
>-|TRBV5-1|-|TRBJ2-3
CASSLLGRSLTDTQYF
TGCGCCAGCAGCTTGCTTGGGAGGTCTCTCACAGATACGCAGTATTTT
>-|TRBV11-2|TRBD1|TRBJ2-3
CASSLGTGDTDTQYF
TGTGCCAGCAGCTTAGGGACAGGGGACACAGATACGCAGTATTTT
>-|TRBV27|-|TRBJ1-2
CASSFSRPGKGTNYGYTF
TGTGCCAGCAGTTTCTCTAGGCCAGGGAAGGGAACTAACTATGGCTACACCTTC
>-|TRBV30|-|TRBJ1-4
CAWSVKGRGEKLFF
TGTGCCTGGAGTGTAAAAGGACGGGGCGAAAAACTGTTTTTT
>once|TRBV5-1|-|TRBJ2-3
CASSSKGDTQYF
TGCGCCAGCAGCTCGAAGGGGGATACGCAGTATTTT
>-|TRBV27|-|TRBJ2-3
CASSLWEGADTDTQYF
TGTGCCAGCAGTTTATGGGAGGGGGCGGACACAGATACGCAGTATTTT
>-|TRBV9|-|TRBJ2-6
CASSVGSGANVLTF
TGTGCCAGCAGCGTGGGTTCTGGGGCCAACGTCCTGACTTTC
>-|TRBV7-3|TRBD2|TRBJ2-1
CASSLKGAGGDNEQFF
TGTGCCAGCAGCTTAAAAGGGGCGGGAGGGGACAATGAGCAGTTCTTC
>-|TRBV29-1|-|TRBJ2-1
CSVREGVGEQFF
TGCAGCGTCCGCGAAGGTGTCGGTGAGCAGTTCTTC